This TCR beta chain was recovered during a study of blood T cells in healthy people across ages. Alongside a J-beta primer mix, a sample-barcoded 5' primer served in a second PCR lasting roughly 6 to 11 cycles. TCRdb ran MiXCR on the 5' RACE reads and lists one entry per CDR3 protein. The table has more than 650,000 distinct CDR3 sequences, approximately 22% seen once. Drawing of peripheral blood yielded 8.5 to 10 milliliters from each donor. Researchers report isolating at least 7 million PBMCs per sample. The extraction recovered at least 5.5 micrograms of total RNA per sample. Specimen: blood. The receptor's source is an older man in good health.

The CDR3 loop reads CASAGGEKLFF. The CDR3 DNA reads as TGTGCCAGCGCGGGGGGCGAAAAACTGTTTTTT. The chain links TRBV12-3 or TRBV12-4 to TRBJ1-4; TRBD1 is a possible D gene (6 bases). The CDR3 extends over 11 amino acids. Trimming stripped 8 bases from V and 8 bases from J, with 9 bases between.